This entry features one T cell receptor (beta chain) sequence. Its antigen remains unknown. The sample comes from a study of vaccination effects on CD4 cells after COVID-19. Study summary: Every well housed two million PBMC, which grew in culture alongside roughly 10 IU/ml IL-2 and around 10 ug/ml peptides. Study-wide results and caveats: Researchers reported few convalescent patients and no early post-infection timepoints in the study. Substantial clonal contraction characterized both infection- and vaccine-induced clones late after vaccination.

Generated by immunoSEQ multiplex PCR, the TCRdb table keeps only in-frame clones and is missing some. The table lists fewer than 35,000 clones, around 69% of them singletons. Culture lasted roughly 9 days before CD4+ T cell isolation. Each participant received a vaccine that was either BNT162b2 or mRNA-1273, given as two doses. Nobody among the vaccine recipients had prior SARS-CoV-2 infection (nucleocapsid antibodies were negative). Germline V CDR1 and CDR2: LGHNA, YNFKEQ. The CDR3 extends over 13 amino acids. V gave up 1 base and J gave up 7 bases, with 8 bases separating them. Specimen: CD4+ T cells from PBMCs cultured without peptide, collected after COVID-19 vaccination. The chain couples TRBV4-2 to TRBJ2-1; D might be TRBD2 (6 bases). The source is a human donor who received a COVID-19 vaccine. CDR3 DNA: TGTGCCAGCAGCCAAGTGGCGGGAAATGAGCAGTTCTTC. It yields the protein CASSQVAGNEQFF.